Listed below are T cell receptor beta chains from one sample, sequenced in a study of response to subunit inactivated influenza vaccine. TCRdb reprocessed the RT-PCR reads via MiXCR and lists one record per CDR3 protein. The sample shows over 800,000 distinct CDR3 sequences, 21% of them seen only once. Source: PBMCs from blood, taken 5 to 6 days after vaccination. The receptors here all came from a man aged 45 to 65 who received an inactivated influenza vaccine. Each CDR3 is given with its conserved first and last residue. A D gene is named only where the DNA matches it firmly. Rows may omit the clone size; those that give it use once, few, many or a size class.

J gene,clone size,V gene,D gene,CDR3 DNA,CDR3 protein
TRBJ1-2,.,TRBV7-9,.,TGTGCCAGCAGCTTAGAGTCCCGATGGGGTGGCTACACCTTC,CASSLESRWGGYTF
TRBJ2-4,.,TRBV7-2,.,TGTGCCAGCAGCTTATCGGGAGCCTCGGGCGGAGGAAACATTCAGTACTTC,CASSLSGASGGGNIQYF
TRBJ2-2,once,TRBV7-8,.,TGTGCCAGCAGCTTAGTCTCCGGGAGTCGAACAAACCGGGAGCTGTTTTTT,CASSLVSGSRTNRELFF
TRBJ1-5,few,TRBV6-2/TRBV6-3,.,TGTGCCAGCAGTTACCCCAGTTACCCTCAGCCCCAGCATTTT,CASSYPSYPQPQHF
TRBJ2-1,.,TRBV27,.,TGTGCCAGCATTTCGTTGGTGGGGGGGCGGAGTGAGCAGTTCTTC,CASISLVGGRSEQFF
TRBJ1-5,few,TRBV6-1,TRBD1,TGTGCCAGCAGTCAACAGGGGGCTGGTAATCAGCCCCAGCATTTT,CASSQQGAGNQPQHF
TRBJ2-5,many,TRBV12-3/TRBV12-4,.,TGTGCCAGCAGTTTGTTTCGGAAAGAGACCCAGTACTTC,CASSLFRKETQYF
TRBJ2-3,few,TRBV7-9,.,TGTGCCAGCAGCTTAGGCTCTAGCGCAGATACGCAGTATTTT,CASSLGSSADTQYF
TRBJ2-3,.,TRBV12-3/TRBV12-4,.,TGTGCCAGCAGTCCCCCGGCGGGGGCCTCCACAGATACGCAGTATTTT,CASSPPAGASTDTQYF
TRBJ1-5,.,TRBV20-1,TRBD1,TGCAGTGCAGAACAGGGGCCGGGAGGACAGCCCCAGCATTTT,CSAEQGPGGQPQHF
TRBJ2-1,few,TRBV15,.,TGTGCCACCAGCAGAGATCGGGGAACTCCGTACAATGAGCAGTTCTTC,CATSRDRGTPYNEQFF
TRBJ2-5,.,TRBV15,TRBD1,TGTGCCACCAGCAGAGATAAAAGGTCCGGGACAGGATTTGGATACTTAGAGACCCAGTACTTC,CATSRDKRSGTGFGYLETQYF
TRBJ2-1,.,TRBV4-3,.,TGCGCCAGCAGCCAAGATGGGGTCTGGGGGGTCAATGAGCAGTTCTTC,CASSQDGVWGVNEQFF
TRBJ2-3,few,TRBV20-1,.,TGCAGTGCTCCAATCCTTGATACGCAGTATTTT,CSAPILDTQYF
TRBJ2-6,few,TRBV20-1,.,TGCAGTGCTAGCAGAGGGTGGGGCTCTGGGGCCAACGTCCTGACTTTC,CSASRGWGSGANVLTF
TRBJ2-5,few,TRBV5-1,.,TGCGCCAGCAGGGACGGGACCGTCGTGGGAGAGACCCAGTACTTC,CASRDGTVVGETQYF
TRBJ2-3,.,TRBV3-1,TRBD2,TGTGCCAGCAGCCAAGGTCTAGCGGGAGGTTCGCAGTATTTT,CASSQGLAGGSQYF
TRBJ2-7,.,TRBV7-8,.,TGTGCCAGCAGCGGAGGGGGGGGGGCCTTCTACGAGCAGTACTTC,CASSGGGGAFYEQYF